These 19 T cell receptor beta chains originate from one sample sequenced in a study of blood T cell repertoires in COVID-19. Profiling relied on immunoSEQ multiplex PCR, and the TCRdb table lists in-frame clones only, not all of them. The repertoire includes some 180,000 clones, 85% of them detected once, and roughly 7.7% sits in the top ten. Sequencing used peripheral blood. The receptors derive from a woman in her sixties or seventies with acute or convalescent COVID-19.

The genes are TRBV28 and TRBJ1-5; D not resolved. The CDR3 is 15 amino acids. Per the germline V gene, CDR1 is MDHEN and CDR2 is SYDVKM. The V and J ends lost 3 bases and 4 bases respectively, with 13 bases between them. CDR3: CASSFSLGGNQPQHF. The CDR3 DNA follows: TGTGCCAGCAGTTTTTCCTTGGGAGGGAATCAGCCCCAGCATTTT. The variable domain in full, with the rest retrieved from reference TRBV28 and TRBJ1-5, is DVKVTQSSRYLVKRTGEKVFLECVQDMDHENMFWYRQDPGLGLRLIYFSYDVKMKEKGDIPEGYSVSREKKERFSLILESASTNQTSMYLCASSFSLGGNQPQHFGDGTRLSIL.

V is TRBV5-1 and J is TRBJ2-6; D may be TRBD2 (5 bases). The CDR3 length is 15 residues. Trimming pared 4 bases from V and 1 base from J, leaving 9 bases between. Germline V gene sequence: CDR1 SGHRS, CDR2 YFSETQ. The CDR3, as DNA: TGCGCCAGCAGCGGACTCGCATCTGGGGCCAACGTCCTGACTTTC. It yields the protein CASSGLASGANVLTF.

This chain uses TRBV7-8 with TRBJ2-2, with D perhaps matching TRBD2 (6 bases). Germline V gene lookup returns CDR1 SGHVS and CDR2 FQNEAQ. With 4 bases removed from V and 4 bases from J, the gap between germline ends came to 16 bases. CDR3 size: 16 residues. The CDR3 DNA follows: TGTGCCAGCAGCTCACGGGAGCCCCAGATCACCGGGGAGCTGTTTTTT. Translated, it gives CASSSREPQITGELFF.

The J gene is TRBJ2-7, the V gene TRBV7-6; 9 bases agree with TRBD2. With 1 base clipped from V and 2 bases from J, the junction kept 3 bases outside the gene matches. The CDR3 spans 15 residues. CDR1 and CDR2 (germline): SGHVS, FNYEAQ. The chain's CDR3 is CASSLGAGGPYEQYV. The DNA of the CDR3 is TGTGCCAGCAGCTTAGGAGCGGGAGGCCCCTACGAGCAGTACGTC.

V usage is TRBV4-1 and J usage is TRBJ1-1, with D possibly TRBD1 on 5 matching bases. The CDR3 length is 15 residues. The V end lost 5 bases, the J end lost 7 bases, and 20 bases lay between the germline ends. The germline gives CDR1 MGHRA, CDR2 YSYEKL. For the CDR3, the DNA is TGCGCCAGCAGCGGAGGGGACTTAAACCTCGGTGAAGCTTTCTTT. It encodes CASSGGDLNLGEAFF.

CDR3 bases: TGTGCCAGCTCACCACCAGACAGAAATCAGCCCCAGCATTTT. Amino acid sequence: CASSPPDRNQPQHF. J is TRBJ1-5 and V is TRBV18; weak D call: TRBD1 (5 bases). Germline V lookup: CDR1 KGHSH, CDR2 LQKENI. The CDR3 has 14 residues. Trimming shortened V by 0 bases and J by 4 bases, and 7 bases separated the two germline ends.

The chain's CDR3 is CASSSEAGFGTDTQYF. The CDR3, as DNA: TGTGCCAGCAGCTCGGAAGCGGGATTTGGTACAGATACGCAGTATTTT. This chain connects TRBV7-3 to TRBJ2-3; 7 bases fit TRBD2. Germline CDR1 SGHTA, CDR2 FQGTGA. With V trimmed by 4 bases and J by 3 bases, 10 bases remained unmatched. The CDR3 covers 16 residues.

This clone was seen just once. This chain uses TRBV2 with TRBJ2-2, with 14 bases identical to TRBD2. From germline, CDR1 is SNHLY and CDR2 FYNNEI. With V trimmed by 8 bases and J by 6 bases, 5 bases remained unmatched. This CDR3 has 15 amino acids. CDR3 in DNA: TGTGCCAGCCTGATGACTAGCGGGAGGGCCGGGGAGCTGTTTTTT. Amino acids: CASLMTSGRAGELFF.

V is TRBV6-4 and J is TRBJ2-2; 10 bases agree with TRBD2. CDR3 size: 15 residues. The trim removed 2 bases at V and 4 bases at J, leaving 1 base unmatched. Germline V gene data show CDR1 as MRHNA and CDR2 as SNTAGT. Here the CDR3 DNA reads TGTGCCAGCAGTGACCTAGCGGGAGTCACCGGGGAGCTGTTTTTT. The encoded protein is CASSDLAGVTGELFF.

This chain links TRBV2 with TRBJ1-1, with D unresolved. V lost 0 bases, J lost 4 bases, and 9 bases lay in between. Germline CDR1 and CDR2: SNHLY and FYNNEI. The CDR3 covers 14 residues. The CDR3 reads CASSEAEVSTEAFF. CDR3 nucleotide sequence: TGTGCCAGCAGTGAAGCTGAAGTTAGCACTGAAGCTTTCTTT.

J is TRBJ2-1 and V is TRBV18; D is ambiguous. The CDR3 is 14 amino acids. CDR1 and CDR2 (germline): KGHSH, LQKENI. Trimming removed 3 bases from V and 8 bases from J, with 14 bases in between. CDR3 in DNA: TGTGCCAGCTCACCGAGTTCAATGATCGATGAGCAGTTCTTC. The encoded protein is CASSPSSMIDEQFF.

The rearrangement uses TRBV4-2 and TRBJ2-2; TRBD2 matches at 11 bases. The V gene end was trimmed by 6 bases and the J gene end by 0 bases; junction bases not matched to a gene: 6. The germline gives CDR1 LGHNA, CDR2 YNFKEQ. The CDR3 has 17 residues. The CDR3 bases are TGTGCCAGCAGTCCCGGGACTAGCGGCCCGAACACCGGGGAGCTGTTTTTT. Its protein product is CASSPGTSGPNTGELFF.

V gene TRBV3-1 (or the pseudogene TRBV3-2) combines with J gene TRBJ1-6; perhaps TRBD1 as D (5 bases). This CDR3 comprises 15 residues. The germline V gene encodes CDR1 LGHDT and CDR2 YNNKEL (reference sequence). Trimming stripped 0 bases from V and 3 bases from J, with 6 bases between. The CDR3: CASSQEQGYNSPLHF. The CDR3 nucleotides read TGTGCCAGCAGCCAAGAGCAGGGCTATAATTCACCCCTCCACTTT.

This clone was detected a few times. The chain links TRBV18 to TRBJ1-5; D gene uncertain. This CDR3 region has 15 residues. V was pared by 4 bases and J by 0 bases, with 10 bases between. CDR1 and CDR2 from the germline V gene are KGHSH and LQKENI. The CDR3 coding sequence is TGTGCCAGCTCACTGGACGGGAATAGCAATCAGCCCCAGCATTTT. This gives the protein CASSLDGNSNQPQHF.

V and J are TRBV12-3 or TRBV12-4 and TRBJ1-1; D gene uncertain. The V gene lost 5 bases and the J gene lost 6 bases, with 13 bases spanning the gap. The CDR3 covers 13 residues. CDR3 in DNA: TGTGCCAGCAGTGTAACGGGGTCCCCTGAAGCTTTCTTT. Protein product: CASSVTGSPEAFF.

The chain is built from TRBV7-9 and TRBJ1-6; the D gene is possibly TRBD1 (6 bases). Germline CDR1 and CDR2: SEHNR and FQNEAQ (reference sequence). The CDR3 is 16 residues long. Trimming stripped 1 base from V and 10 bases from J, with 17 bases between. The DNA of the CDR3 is TGTGCCAGCAGCTTAGAACAGGGAGTAGGTCGATCACCCCTCCACTTT. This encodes CASSLEQGVGRSPLHF.

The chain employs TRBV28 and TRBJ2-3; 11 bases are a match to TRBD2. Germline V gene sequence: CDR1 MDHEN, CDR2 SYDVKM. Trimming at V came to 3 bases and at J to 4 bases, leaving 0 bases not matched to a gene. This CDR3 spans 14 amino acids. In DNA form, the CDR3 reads TGTGCCAGCAGTTTTAGCGGGGGGGCAGATACGCAGTATTTT. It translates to CASSFSGGADTQYF.

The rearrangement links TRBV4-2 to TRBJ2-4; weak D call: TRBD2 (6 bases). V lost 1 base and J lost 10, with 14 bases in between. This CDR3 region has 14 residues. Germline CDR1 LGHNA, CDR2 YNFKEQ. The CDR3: CASSQVGDLTIQYF. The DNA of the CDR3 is TGTGCCAGCAGCCAAGTGGGGGACTTGACGATTCAGTACTTC.

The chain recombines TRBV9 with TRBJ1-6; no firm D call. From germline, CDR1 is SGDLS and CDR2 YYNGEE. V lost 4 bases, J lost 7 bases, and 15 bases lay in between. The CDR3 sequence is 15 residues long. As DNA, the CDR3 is TGTGCCAGCAGCCTCCAGACGGAGGTCAATTCACCCCTCCACTTT. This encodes CASSLQTEVNSPLHF.